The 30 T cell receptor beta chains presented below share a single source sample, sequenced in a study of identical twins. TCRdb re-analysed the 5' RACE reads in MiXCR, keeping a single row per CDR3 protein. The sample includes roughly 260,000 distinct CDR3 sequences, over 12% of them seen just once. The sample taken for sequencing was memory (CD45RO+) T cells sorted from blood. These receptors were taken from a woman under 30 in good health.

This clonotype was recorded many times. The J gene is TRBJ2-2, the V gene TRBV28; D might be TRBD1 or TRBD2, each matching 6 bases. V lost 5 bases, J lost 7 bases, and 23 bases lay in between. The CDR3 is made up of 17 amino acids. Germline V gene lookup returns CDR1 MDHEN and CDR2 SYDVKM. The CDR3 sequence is CASSNPPGASIDGELFF. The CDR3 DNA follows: TGTGCCAGCAGTAATCCCCCGGGGGCAAGTATCGACGGGGAGCTGTTTTTT.

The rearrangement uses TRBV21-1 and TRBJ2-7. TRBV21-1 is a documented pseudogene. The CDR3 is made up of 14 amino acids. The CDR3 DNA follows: TGTGCCAGCAGCAAGTCACCTCAATCCTACGAGCAGTACTTC. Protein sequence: CASSKSPQSYEQYF.

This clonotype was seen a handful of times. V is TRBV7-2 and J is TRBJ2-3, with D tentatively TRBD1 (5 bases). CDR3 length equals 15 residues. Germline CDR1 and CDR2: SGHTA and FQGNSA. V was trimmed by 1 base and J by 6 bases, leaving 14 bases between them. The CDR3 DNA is TGTGCCAGCAGCTTAGTGGCGGTTGGGGCGGATACGCAGTATTTT. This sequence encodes CASSLVAVGADTQYF.

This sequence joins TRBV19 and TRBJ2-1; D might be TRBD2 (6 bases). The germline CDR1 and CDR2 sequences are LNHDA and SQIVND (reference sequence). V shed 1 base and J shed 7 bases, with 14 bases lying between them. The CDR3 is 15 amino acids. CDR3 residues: CASSIGGGASNEQFF. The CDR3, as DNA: TGTGCCAGTAGTATAGGAGGCGGGGCAAGTAATGAGCAGTTCTTC.

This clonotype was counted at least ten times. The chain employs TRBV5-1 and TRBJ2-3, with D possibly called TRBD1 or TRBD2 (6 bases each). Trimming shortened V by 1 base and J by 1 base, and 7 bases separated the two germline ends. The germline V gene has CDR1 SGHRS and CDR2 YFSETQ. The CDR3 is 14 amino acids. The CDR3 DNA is TGCGCCAGCAGCTTGAGGGGGGGCACAGATACGCAGTATTTT. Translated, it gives CASSLRGGTDTQYF. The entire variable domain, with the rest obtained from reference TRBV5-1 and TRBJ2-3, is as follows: KAGVTQTPRYLIKTRGQQVTLSCSPISGHRSVSWYQQTPGQGLQFLFEYFSETQRNKGNFPGRFSGRQFSNSRSEMNVSTLELGDSALYLCASSLRGGTDTQYFGPGTRLTVL.

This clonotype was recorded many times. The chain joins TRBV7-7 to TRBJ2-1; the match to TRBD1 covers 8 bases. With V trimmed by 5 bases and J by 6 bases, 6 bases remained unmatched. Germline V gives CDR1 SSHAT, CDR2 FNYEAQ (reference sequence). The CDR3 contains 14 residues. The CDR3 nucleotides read TGTGCCAGCAGCCCCAGGACAGGGAGCAATGAGCAGTTCTTC. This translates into CASSPRTGSNEQFF.

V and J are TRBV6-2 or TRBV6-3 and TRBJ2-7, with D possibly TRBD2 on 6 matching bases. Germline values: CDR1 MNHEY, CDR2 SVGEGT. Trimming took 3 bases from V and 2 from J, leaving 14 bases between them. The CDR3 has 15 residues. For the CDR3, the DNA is TGTGCCAGCAGTTATTCCGCTAGCGCAGCCTACGAGCAGTACTTC. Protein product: CASSYSASAAYEQYF.

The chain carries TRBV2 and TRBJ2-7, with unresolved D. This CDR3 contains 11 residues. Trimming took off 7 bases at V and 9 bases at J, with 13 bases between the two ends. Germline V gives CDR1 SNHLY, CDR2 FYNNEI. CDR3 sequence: CASTEGPLQYF. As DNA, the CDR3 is TGTGCCAGCACCGAAGGGCCGTTGCAGTACTTC. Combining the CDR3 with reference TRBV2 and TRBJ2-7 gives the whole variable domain EPEVTQTPSHQVTQMGQEVILRCVPISNHLYFYWYRQILGQKVEFLVSFYNNEISEKSEIFDDQFSVERPDGSNFTLKIRSTKLEDSAMYFCASTEGPLQYFGPGTRLTVT.

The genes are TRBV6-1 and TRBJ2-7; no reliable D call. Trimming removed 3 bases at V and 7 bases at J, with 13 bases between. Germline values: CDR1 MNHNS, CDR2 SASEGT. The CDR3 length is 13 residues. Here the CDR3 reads CASSDPSLREQYF. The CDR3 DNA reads TGTGCCAGCAGTGACCCGTCATTGCGGGAGCAGTACTTC.

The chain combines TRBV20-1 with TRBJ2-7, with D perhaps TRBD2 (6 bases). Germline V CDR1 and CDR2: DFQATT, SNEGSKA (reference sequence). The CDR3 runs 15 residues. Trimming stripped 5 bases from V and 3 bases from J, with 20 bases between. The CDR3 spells CSARQVGGAHYEQYF. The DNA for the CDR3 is TGCAGTGCTCGCCAGGTGGGCGGGGCACACTACGAGCAGTACTTC.

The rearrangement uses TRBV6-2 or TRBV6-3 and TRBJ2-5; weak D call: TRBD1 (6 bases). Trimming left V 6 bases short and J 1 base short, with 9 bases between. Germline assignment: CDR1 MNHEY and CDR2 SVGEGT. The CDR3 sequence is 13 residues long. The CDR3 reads CASRMDSQETQYF. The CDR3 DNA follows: TGTGCCAGCAGGATGGACAGCCAAGAGACCCAGTACTTC.

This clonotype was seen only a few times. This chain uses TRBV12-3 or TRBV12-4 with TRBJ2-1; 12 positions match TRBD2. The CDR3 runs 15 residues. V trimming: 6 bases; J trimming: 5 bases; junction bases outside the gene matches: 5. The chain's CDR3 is CASSPLAGGNNEQFF. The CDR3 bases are TGTGCCAGCAGCCCACTAGCGGGAGGTAACAATGAGCAGTTCTTC.

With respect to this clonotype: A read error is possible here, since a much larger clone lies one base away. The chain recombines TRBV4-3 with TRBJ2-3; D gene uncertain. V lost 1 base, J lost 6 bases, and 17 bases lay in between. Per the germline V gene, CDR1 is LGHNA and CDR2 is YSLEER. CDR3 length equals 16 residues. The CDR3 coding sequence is TGCGCCAGCAGCCAAGGGGTACTCCCTAACCTGGATACGCAGTATTTT. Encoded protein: CASSQGVLPNLDTQYF.

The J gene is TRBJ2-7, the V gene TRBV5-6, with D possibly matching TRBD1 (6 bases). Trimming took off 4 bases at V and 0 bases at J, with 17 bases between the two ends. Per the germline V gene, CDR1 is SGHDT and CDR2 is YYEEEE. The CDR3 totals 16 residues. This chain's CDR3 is CASSLGLTGHSYEQYF. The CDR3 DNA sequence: TGTGCCAGCAGCCTCGGATTGACAGGACACTCCTACGAGCAGTACTTC. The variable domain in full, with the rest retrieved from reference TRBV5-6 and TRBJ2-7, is DAGVTQSPTHLIKTRGQQVTLRCSPKSGHDTVSWYQQALGQGPQFIFQYYEEEERQRGNFPDRFSGHQFPNYSSELNVNALLLGDSALYLCASSLGLTGHSYEQYFGPGTRLTVT.

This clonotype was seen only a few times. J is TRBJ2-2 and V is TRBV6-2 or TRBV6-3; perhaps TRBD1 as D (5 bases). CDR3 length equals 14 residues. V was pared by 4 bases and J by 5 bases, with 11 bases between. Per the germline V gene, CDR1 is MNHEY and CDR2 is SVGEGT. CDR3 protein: CASSFFQGTGELFF. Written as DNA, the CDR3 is TGTGCCAGCAGTTTTTTCCAGGGAACCGGGGAGCTGTTTTTT.

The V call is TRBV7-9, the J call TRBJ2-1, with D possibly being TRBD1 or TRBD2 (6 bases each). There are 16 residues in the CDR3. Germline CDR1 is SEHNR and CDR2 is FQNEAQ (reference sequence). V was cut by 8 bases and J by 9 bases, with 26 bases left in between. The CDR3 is CASSTLGGPYLVEQFF. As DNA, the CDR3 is TGTGCCAGCTCAACACTCGGGGGCCCATATTTGGTTGAGCAGTTCTTC.

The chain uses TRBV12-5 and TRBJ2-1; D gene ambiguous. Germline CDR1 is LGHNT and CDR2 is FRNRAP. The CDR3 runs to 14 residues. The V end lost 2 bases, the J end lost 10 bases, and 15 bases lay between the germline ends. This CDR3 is CASGLIPLRSEQFF. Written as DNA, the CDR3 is TGTGCTAGTGGTTTGATACCCCTCAGGAGCGAGCAGTTCTTC.

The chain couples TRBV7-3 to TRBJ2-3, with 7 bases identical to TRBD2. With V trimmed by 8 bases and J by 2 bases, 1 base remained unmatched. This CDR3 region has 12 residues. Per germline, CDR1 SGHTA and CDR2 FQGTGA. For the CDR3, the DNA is TGTGCCAGCGGGACTAACACAGATACGCAGTATTTT. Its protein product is CASGTNTDTQYF.

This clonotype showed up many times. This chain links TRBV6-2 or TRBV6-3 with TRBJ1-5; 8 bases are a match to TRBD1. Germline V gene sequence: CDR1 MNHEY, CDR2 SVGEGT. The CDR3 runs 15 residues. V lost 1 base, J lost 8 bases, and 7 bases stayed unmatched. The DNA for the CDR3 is TGTGCCAGCAGTTACTTGGGACAGGCTCCGGAGCCCCAGCATTTT. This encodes CASSYLGQAPEPQHF.

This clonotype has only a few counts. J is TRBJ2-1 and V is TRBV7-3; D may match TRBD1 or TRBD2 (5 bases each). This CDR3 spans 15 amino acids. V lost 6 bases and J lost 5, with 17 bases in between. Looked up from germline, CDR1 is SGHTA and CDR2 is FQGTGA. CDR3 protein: CASSPVGDANNEQFF. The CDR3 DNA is TGTGCCAGCAGTCCTGTCGGGGACGCCAACAATGAGCAGTTCTTC.

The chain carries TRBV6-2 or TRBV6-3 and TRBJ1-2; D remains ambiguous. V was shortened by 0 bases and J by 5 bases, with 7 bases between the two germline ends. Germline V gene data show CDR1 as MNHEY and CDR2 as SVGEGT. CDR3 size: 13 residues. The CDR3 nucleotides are TGTGCCAGCAGTTACTCGAAAGGTTATGGCTACACCTTC. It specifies CASSYSKGYGYTF.

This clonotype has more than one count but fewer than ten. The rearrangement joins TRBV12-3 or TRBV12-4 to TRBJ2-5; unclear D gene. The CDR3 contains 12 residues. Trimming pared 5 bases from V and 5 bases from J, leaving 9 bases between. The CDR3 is CASSRIRETQYF. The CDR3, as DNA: TGTGCCAGCAGTCGTATTCGGGAGACCCAGTACTTC.

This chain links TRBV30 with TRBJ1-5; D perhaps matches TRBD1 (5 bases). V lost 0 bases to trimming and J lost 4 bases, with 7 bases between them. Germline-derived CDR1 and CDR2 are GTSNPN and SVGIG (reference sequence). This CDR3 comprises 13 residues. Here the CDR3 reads CAWSVRGNQPQHF. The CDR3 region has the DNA TGTGCCTGGAGTGTGCGGGGGAATCAGCCCCAGCATTTT.

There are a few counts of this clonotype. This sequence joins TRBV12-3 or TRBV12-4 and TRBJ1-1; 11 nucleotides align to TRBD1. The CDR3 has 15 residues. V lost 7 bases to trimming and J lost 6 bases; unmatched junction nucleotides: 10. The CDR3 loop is CASNLPGQGVSEAFF. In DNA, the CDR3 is TGTGCCAGCAACCTGCCGGGACAGGGGGTTTCTGAAGCTTTCTTT.

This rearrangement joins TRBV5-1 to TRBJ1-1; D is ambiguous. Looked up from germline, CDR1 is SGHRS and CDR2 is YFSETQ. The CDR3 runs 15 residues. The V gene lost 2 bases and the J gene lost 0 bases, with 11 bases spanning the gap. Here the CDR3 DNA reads TGCGCCAGCAGCTTTTCAGGACCCATGAACACTGAAGCTTTCTTT. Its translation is CASSFSGPMNTEAFF.

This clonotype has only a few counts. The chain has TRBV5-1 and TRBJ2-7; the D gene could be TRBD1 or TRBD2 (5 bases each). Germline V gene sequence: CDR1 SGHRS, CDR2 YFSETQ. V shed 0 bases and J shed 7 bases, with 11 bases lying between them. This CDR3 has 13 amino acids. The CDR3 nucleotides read TGCGCCAGCAGCTTGGATTGGGGGTTGGAGCAGTACTTC. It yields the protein CASSLDWGLEQYF.

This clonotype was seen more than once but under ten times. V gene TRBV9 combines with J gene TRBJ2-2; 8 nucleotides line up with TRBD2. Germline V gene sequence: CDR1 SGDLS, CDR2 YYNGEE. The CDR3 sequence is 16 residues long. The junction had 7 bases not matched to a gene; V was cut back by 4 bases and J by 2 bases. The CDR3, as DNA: TGTGCCAGCAGCCCCGGGAGGGGGGCCAACACCGGGGAGCTGTTTTTT. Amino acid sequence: CASSPGRGANTGELFF.

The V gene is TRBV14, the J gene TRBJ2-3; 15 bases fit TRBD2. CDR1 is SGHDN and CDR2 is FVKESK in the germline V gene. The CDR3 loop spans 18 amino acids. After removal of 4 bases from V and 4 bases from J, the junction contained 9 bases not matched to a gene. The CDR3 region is CASSPRTSGGVRADTQYF. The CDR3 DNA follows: TGTGCCAGCAGCCCGCGGACTAGCGGGGGGGTCAGGGCAGATACGCAGTATTTT.

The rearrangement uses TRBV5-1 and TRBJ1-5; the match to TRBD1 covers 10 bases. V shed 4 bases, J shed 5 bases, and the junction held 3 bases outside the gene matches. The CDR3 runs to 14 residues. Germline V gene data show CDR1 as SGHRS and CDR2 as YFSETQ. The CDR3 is CASSVGQGDQPQHF. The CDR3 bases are TGCGCCAGCAGCGTCGGACAGGGGGATCAGCCCCAGCATTTT.

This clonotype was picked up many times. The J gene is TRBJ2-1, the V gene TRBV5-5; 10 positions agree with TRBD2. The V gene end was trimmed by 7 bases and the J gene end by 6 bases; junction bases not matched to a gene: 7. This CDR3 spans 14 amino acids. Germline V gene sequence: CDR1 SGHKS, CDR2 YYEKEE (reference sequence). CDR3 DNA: TGTGCCAGCCGTTCGCTAGCGGGGGCCAATGAGCAGTTCTTC. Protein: CASRSLAGANEQFF.